This paragraph reports one TCR beta chain. Its ends do not fully match the called genes, so a read error is possible. With 60 Vbeta and 13 Jbeta primers, the PCR was carried out. Assay: immunoSEQ multiplex PCR; the TCRdb copy retains only in-frame clones and omits some. Of 150,000 to 200,000 clones listed, roughly 77% are singletons. Germline V CDR1 and CDR2: SGHTA, FQGNSA. This CDR3 contains 15 residues. The data are from a study of cytomegalovirus exposure and HLA in healthy donors. The V call is TRBV7-2, the J call TRBJ2-4, with D possibly TRBD1 on 6 matching bases. This sequence was found in a man aged 45-65 years in good health and CMV-seropositive. The source material was PBMCs. The CDR3 sequence: CASGLSRTVKNIQYF. Here the CDR3 DNA reads TGTGCCAGCGGCTTGAGCCGGACAGTAAAAAACATTCAGTACTTC.